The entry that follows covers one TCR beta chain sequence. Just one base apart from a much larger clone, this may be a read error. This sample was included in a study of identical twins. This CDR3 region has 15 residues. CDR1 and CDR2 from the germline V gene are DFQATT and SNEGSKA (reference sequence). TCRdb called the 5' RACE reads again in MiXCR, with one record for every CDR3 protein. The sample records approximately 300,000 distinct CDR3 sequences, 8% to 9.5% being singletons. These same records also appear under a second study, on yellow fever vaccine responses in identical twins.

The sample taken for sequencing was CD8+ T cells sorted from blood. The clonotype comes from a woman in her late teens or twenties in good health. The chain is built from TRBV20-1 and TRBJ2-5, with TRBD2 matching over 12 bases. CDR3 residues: CCARNGLAGKETQYF. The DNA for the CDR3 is TGCTGTGCTAGAAATGGACTAGCGGGAAAAGAGACCCAGTACTTC.